One TCR beta chain is described in this entry. Its matching antigen is unknown. The germline gives CDR1 MDHEN, CDR2 SYDVKM. Trimming pared 6 bases from V and 8 bases from J, leaving 17 bases between. This CDR3 has 14 residues. TCRdb called the RT-PCR reads again in MiXCR, with one record for every CDR3 protein. The sample contains roughly 700,000 distinct CDR3 sequences, about 14% of which appear only once. The sample comes from a study of response to subunit inactivated influenza vaccine. Study-level findings and limits: After each seasonal influenza vaccination, few new T cells are recruited, the authors suggested.

The V gene is TRBV28, the J gene TRBJ2-1; D is perhaps TRBD2 (6 bases). This specimen consisted of PBMCs from blood, obtained around 14 days before vaccination. This clonotype was obtained from a man between 50 and 59 years old who received an inactivated influenza vaccine. CDR3 residues: CASRGGYRLDEQFF. CDR3 coding DNA: TGTGCCAGCAGGGGGGGATATCGGCTGGATGAGCAGTTCTTC.